This T cell receptor (beta chain) was found in a study of CD8+ T cells in alopecia areata. cDNA serving as the sequencing template came from extracted, reverse transcribed RNA. TCRdb's table, derived via immunoSEQ multiplex PCR, lists solely in-frame clones and lacks some. In the table there are 35,000 or so clones, roughly 53% of which are singletons. CD4+ cells of roughly 5 patients were subjected to sorting into CD25+CD127- cells. Specimens obtained from alopecia areata patients comprised lesional scalp punch biopsies and peripheral blood. The CDR3 is 16 amino acids. Germline assignment: CDR1 MNHEY and CDR2 SMNVEV (reference sequence). V gave up 6 bases and J gave up 3 bases, with 20 bases separating them.

This receptor was identified in a human donor with alopecia areata. Sequenced material: CD4+ Tregs sorted from blood. The chain recombines TRBV27 with TRBJ1-2; D perhaps matches TRBD1 (5 bases). The DNA of the CDR3 is TGTGCCAGCAGCTCCCGTCCCCAGGGAAGCTACTATGGCTACACCTTC. This codes for CASSSRPQGSYYGYTF.